The 14 T cell receptor beta chains presented below share a single source sample, sequenced in a study of shared clonotypes between healthy human individuals. TCRdb's copy holds only in-frame clones and misses some; the assay was immunoSEQ multiplex PCR. The sample shows hundreds of thousands of clones, about 91% of them seen only once. The naive CD8 fraction comprised CD45RO-negative cells positively selected for CCR7 and excluded terminally differentiated effector memory CD45RA+ cells. Sequencing used naive CD8+ T cells sorted from blood. The origin of the receptors is a man aged 25-45 years in good health.

About this clone itself: This same CDR3 is encoded by further DNA sequences in the sample. This chain joins TRBV11-2 and TRBJ2-3, with 9 bases fitting TRBD2. Trimming took 3 bases from V and 0 from J; bases not matched to a gene: 4. CDR3 length equals 16 residues. CDR1 and CDR2 (germline): SGHAT, FQNNGV. This CDR3 is CASSFPTSGSTDTQYF. The CDR3 coding sequence is TGTGCCAGCAGCTTCCCGACTAGCGGTAGCACAGATACGCAGTATTTT. The full variable domain, its missing parts supplied by reference TRBV11-2 and TRBJ2-3, is EAGVAQSPRYKIIEKRQSVAFWCNPISGHATLYWYQQILGQGPKLLIQFQNNGVVDDSQLPKDRFSAERLKGVDSTLKIQPAKLEDSAVYLCASSFPTSGSTDTQYFGPGTRLTVL.

This rearrangement joins TRBV27 to TRBJ1-1; 8 bases are shared with TRBD1. The V gene's germline CDR1 is MNHEY and CDR2 SMNVEV (reference sequence). V shed 4 bases, J shed 3 bases, and the junction held 7 bases outside the gene matches. The CDR3 contains 15 residues. As DNA, the CDR3 is TGTGCCAGCAGTTCCCGGACAGGGAGGTACACTGAAGCTTTCTTT. It specifies CASSSRTGRYTEAFF.

As regards this clone: This CDR3 is also generated by other DNA sequences in the sample. The J gene is TRBJ2-7, the V gene TRBV7-2; no clear D. CDR1 is SGHTA and CDR2 is FQGNSA in the germline V gene. The CDR3 has 12 residues. V was cut by 4 bases and J by 2 bases, with 6 bases left in between. CDR3 protein: CASSSRPYEQYF. As DNA, the CDR3 is TGTGCCAGCAGCTCCCGCCCCTACGAGCAGTACTTC.

As concerns this clone: One junction end disagrees with the germline gene, perhaps due to a read error. The chain combines TRBV7-9 with TRBJ2-1; the D gene is possibly TRBD2 (6 bases). Germline V CDR1 and CDR2: SEHNR, FQNEAQ (reference sequence). CDR3 size: 16 residues. The CDR3 region has the DNA TGTGTCAGCAGCCACCCTGGAGCGGGTTTATTTAATGAGCAGTTCTTC. Translated, it gives CVSSHPGAGLFNEQFF.

This sequence joins TRBV19 and TRBJ1-5, with a possible D match to TRBD1 (6 bases). Between the trimmed V and J ends, which lost 3 bases and 6 bases, there was a span of 12 bases. CDR3 size: 14 residues. Germline CDR1 is LNHDA and CDR2 is SQIVND (reference sequence). CDR3 residues: CASSILQGIQPQHF. Here the CDR3 DNA reads TGTGCCAGTAGTATCCTCCAGGGGATTCAGCCCCAGCATTTT. Full variable domain (missing parts from reference TRBV19 and TRBJ1-5): DGGITQSPKYLFRKEGQNVTLSCEQNLNHDAMYWYRQDPGQGLRLIYYSQIVNDFQKGDIAEGYSVSREKKESFPLTVTSAQKNPTAFYLCASSILQGIQPQHFGDGTRLSIL.

J is TRBJ2-3 and V is TRBV4-1; 8 bases map to TRBD2. V was pared by 3 bases and J by 2 bases, with 7 bases of the junction left unmatched. This CDR3 has 16 amino acids. CDR1 is MGHRA and CDR2 is YSYEKL in the germline V gene. The CDR3, as DNA: TGCGCCAGCAGCCAGACGACTAGCGCGGCCACAGATACGCAGTATTTT. Its translation: CASSQTTSAATDTQYF.

The V gene is TRBV28, the J gene TRBJ2-7; 7 bases match TRBD1. Germline lookup yields CDR1 MDHEN and CDR2 SYDVKM. V lost 8 bases and J lost 5; bases outside the gene matches: 9. The CDR3 is 13 amino acids. In nucleotides, the CDR3 is TGTGCCAGCCTCGGGGACAGTTTCAACGAGCAGTACTTC. Amino acid sequence: CASLGDSFNEQYF.

The chain links TRBV7-9 to TRBJ1-3; 7 bases are a match to TRBD1. The CDR3 spans 15 residues. The germline V gene encodes CDR1 SEHNR and CDR2 FQNEAQ (reference sequence). Trimming took 6 bases from V and 4 from J; bases not matched to a gene: 9. The CDR3 region is CASRFQGGTGNTIYF. CDR3 coding DNA: TGTGCCAGCAGGTTCCAGGGGGGGACAGGAAACACCATATATTTT.

V and J are TRBV28 and TRBJ2-1, with 9 positions matching TRBD2. Germline V gene data show CDR1 as MDHEN and CDR2 as SYDVKM. This CDR3 contains 13 residues. The J segment lost 11 bases and the V segment lost 5 bases, leaving 7 bases of the junction unmatched. CDR3 sequence reads: CASSHQSGRKQFF. As DNA, the CDR3 is TGTGCCAGCAGTCATCAAAGCGGGAGGAAGCAGTTCTTC.

This rearrangement joins TRBV6-1 to TRBJ1-5; unclear D gene. V lost 4 bases, J lost 0 bases, and 7 bases lay in between. The CDR3 loop spans 14 amino acids. The germline CDR1 and CDR2 sequences are MNHNS and SASEGT. Here the CDR3 DNA reads TGTGCCAGCAGTGGGCCCCATAGCAATCAGCCCCAGCATTTT. This translates into CASSGPHSNQPQHF.

This rearrangement joins TRBV18 to TRBJ1-2; 7 bases agree with TRBD1. The CDR3 is made up of 17 amino acids. J lost 3 bases, V lost 5 bases, and 15 bases had no gene match. CDR1 is KGHSH, CDR2 LQKENI, per germline. The CDR3 loop is CASSYRRQGDYYYGYTF. CDR3 coding DNA: TGTGCCAGCTCATATCGCCGACAGGGTGACTACTACTATGGCTACACCTTC.

This clone was counted only a few times. V and J are TRBV4-1 and TRBJ2-7; 9 bases map to TRBD2. Germline assignment: CDR1 MGHRA and CDR2 YSYEKL. There are 15 residues in the CDR3. The trim removed 2 bases at V and 4 bases at J, leaving 6 bases unmatched. The CDR3 region is CASSQWASGMYEQYF. For the CDR3, the DNA is TGCGCCAGCAGCCAATGGGCTAGCGGGATGTACGAGCAGTACTTC.

The chain couples TRBV10-1 to TRBJ2-1, with D possibly matching TRBD2 (5 bases). The V and J ends lost 4 bases and 13 bases respectively, with 17 bases between them. The CDR3 runs to 13 residues. From germline, CDR1 is WNHNN and CDR2 SYGVQD (reference sequence). The CDR3 nucleotides read TGCGCCAGCAGTGTGAGGCGGGCGTGCGGACAGTTCTTC. It is translated as CASSVRRACGQFF.

The V gene is TRBV29-1, the J gene TRBJ2-1; the match to TRBD2 covers 13 bases. This CDR3 spans 17 amino acids. CDR1 and CDR2 from the germline V gene are SQVTM and ANQGSEA. The V and J ends lost 4 bases and 4 bases, in that order; junction bases with no gene match: 10. Here the CDR3 DNA reads TGCAGCGTTGCAGGACTAGCGGGAGTTGGACCGTACAATGAGCAGTTCTTC. Translated: CSVAGLAGVGPYNEQFF.